This T cell receptor (beta chain) was sequenced for a study of T cell responses to AZD1222 COVID-19 vaccine. Study-level background: Second doses that came at about 4 or about 12 weeks were put together. Study-wide findings and caveats: Spike-specific TCRs gained breadth and depth after people received two AZD1222 doses. Clonal diversity may have been underestimated in mostly white British donors. Every sample of the repertoires postdated the peak T cell response.

Method: immunoSEQ multiplex PCR; TCRdb's copy keeps in-frame clones and lacks some. This table holds 150,000 or so clones, around 90% found once. This clone was recorded only once. What it binds is unknown. The V end lost 3 bases, the J end lost 7 bases, and 16 bases lay between the germline ends. This CDR3 is 16 amino acids long. The germline V gene has CDR1 LNHDA and CDR2 SQIVND (reference sequence). The source was peripheral blood, collected on day 0 of AZD1222 vaccination. The receptor was isolated from an adult in good health. The chain uses TRBV19 and TRBJ1-6; no clear D gene. The CDR3, as DNA: TGTGCCAGTAGTATCTCCACGGCAGGACGAAATTCACCCCTCCACTTT. Translating gives CASSISTAGRNSPLHF.